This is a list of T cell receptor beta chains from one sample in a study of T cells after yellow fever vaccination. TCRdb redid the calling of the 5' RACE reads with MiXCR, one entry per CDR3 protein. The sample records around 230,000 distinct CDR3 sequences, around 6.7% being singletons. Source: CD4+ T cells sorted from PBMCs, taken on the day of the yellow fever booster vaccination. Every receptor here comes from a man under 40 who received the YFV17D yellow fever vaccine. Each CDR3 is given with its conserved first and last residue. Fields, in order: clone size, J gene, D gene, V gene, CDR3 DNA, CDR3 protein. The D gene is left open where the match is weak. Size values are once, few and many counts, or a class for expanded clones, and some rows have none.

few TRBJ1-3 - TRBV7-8 TGTGCCAGCAGCTCGGAGGTGGTTCCCTCTGGAAACACCATATATTTT CASSSEVVPSGNTIYF
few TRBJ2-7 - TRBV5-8 TGTGCCAGCAGCTCCACCACTAATTACGAGCAGTACTTC CASSSTTNYEQYF
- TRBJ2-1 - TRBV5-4 TGTGCCAGCAGCACTCAGGGGGGCTCCTACAATGAGCAGTTCTTC CASSTQGGSYNEQFF
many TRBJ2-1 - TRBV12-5 TGTGCTAGTGGTTTGTCTAGCCTCCACAATGAGCAGTTCTTC CASGLSSLHNEQFF
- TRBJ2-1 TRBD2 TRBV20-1 TGCAGTGCTACGAGCGGGAGGGCCTCTCGGGAGCAGTTCTTC CSATSGRASREQFF
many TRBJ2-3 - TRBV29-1 TGCAGCGTTGGGGTAGGGGGGACAGATACGCAGTATTTT CSVGVGGTDTQYF
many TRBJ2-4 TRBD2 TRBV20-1 TGCAGTGCTAGGCGGCCTAGCGGGCTGGGGGCCAAAAACATTCAGTACTTC CSARRPSGLGAKNIQYF
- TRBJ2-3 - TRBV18 TGTGCCAGTTCACGGGTCTACGAAGACACAGATACGCAGTATTTT CASSRVYEDTDTQYF
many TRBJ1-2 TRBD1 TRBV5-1 TGCGCCAGCAGCTTGGGGGACAGGGCCTATGGCTACACCTTC CASSLGDRAYGYTF
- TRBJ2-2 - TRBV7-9 TGTGCCAGCAGCGCCCAGGGACGGGACACCGGGGAGCTGTTTTTT CASSAQGRDTGELFF
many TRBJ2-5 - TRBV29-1 TGCAGCGTTGAGAAGGGGTTTGAGACCCAGTACTTC CSVEKGFETQYF
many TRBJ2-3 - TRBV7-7 TGTGCTAGCAGCCCACAGGGATTTACCACAGATACGCAGTATTTT CASSPQGFTTDTQYF
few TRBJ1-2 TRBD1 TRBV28 TGTGCCAGCAGTTCGGGACAGGGGGCCTATGGCTACACCTTC CASSSGQGAYGYTF
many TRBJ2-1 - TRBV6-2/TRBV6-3 TGTGCCAGCAGTTCAGGGGTAGAGCAGTTCTTC CASSSGVEQFF
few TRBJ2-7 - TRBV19 TGTGCCAGTAGTATCCTAGAGGGTCCCTACGAGCAGTACTTC CASSILEGPYEQYF
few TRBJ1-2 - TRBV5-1 TGCGCCAGCAGCTTGGCCGGGGGGCTTAATGGCTACACCTTC CASSLAGGLNGYTF
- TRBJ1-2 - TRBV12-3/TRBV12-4 TGTGCCAGCAGTGCCCGGGGGGGGGATTCCTATGGCTACACCTTC CASSARGGDSYGYTF
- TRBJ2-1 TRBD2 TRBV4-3 TGCGCCAGCAAAGTTAGACTAGCGGCCTACAATGAGCAGTTCTTC CASKVRLAAYNEQFF
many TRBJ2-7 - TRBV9 TGTGCCAGCAGCCCCGGAGGCGAGCAGTACTTC CASSPGGEQYF
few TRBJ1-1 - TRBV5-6 TGTGCCAGCAGCTTGCCCGGACAGCTCACTGAAGCTTTCTTT CASSLPGQLTEAFF
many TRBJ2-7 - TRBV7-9 TGTGCCAGCAGCTTACCGGGAGTCGGGTACGAGCAGTACTTC CASSLPGVGYEQYF
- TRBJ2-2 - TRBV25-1 TGTGCCGGGGGACCCCACACCGGGGAGCTGTTTTTT CAGGPHTGELFF